The 15 T cell receptor beta chains listed next were all sequenced from one sample in a study of cytomegalovirus exposure and HLA in healthy donors. PCR employed 60 Vbeta and 13 Jbeta primers. The table came from immunoSEQ multiplex PCR; TCRdb's copy has only in-frame clones and leaves some out. The table has about 120,000 clones, roughly three quarters seen once. The source material was PBMCs. These receptors were collected from a woman between 18 and 29 years old in good health and CMV-seronegative.

The V and J genes are TRBV7-8 and TRBJ1-2, with 10 bases aligning to TRBD1. The CDR3 is made up of 18 amino acids. Germline CDR1 and CDR2: SGHVS and FQNEAQ. Trimming cost V 4 bases and J 5 bases; bases outside gene matches: 16. DNA for the CDR3: TGTGCCAGCAGCTACGTAATGCCGGGACAGGGGATTGAATATGGCTACACCTTC. It encodes CASSYVMPGQGIEYGYTF.

V usage is TRBV5-1 and J usage is TRBJ1-2, with a possible D match to TRBD1 (6 bases). CDR1 is SGHRS and CDR2 is YFSETQ in the germline V gene. The V and J ends lost 3 bases and 3 bases respectively, with 6 bases between them. This CDR3 spans 12 amino acids. This CDR3 reads CASSSGDYGYTF. CDR3 in DNA: TGCGCCAGCAGCTCAGGGGACTATGGCTACACCTTC.

The chain uses TRBV2 and TRBJ2-4; no definite D call. Looked up from germline, CDR1 is SNHLY and CDR2 is FYNNEI. CDR3 size: 16 residues. V lost 5 bases and J lost 0, with 14 bases in between. CDR3 region: CASSHNSKEAKNIQYF. The CDR3 DNA reads as TGTGCCAGCAGTCATAATAGTAAAGAAGCCAAAAACATTCAGTACTTC.

This clone was recorded a few times. The rearrangement uses TRBV7-8 and TRBJ1-6, with a tentative D call TRBD1 (5 bases). CDR3 size: 15 residues. The V end lost 4 bases, the J end lost 0 bases, and 7 bases lay between the germline ends. Per germline, CDR1 SGHVS and CDR2 FQNEAQ. The DNA for the CDR3 is TGTGCCAGCAGCTCAGACAGCTCCTATAATTCACCCCTCCACTTT. Its translation is CASSSDSSYNSPLHF.

This clone came up once. One junction end does not reproduce the germline sequence, and a read error may be involved. The chain employs TRBV29-1 and TRBJ1-3; 7 bases line up with TRBD1. CDR3 length: 16 amino acids. Germline CDR1 is SQVTM and CDR2 is ANQGSEA. CDR3 residues: CSAETGVGPSGNTIYF. CDR3 sequence (DNA): TGCAGCGCTGAAACAGGGGTCGGACCCTCTGGAAACACCATATATTTT.

The chain uses TRBV13 and TRBJ2-7, with TRBD1 as a possible D gene (6 bases). The CDR3 loop spans 13 amino acids. Per the germline V gene, CDR1 is PRHDT and CDR2 is FYEKMQ (reference sequence). V was cut by 6 bases and J by 3 bases, with 12 bases left in between. The chain's CDR3 is CASSSEDSYEQYF. CDR3 coding DNA: TGTGCCAGCAGTTCAGAGGACAGCTACGAGCAGTACTTC.

The CDR3 nucleotides read TGTGCCAGCAGTGAAAGGGGACACGGGTACTTC. It is translated as CASSERGHGYF. The chain links TRBV6-1 to TRBJ2-7; TRBD1 might be the D (6 bases). Per germline, CDR1 MNHNS and CDR2 SASEGT. Deletions cut 2 bases from V and 12 bases from J, with 11 bases between. This CDR3 spans 11 amino acids.

The chain joins TRBV4-1 to TRBJ1-1; 7 bases match TRBD1. CDR1 MGHRA and CDR2 YSYEKL come from the germline V gene. This CDR3 has 15 residues. The V gene end was trimmed by 0 bases and the J gene end by 0 bases; junction bases not matched to a gene: 1. The CDR3 spells CASSQDGTVNTEAFF. The CDR3 DNA sequence: TGCGCCAGCAGCCAAGATGGGACAGTGAACACTGAAGCTTTCTTT.

The chain links TRBV6-1 to TRBJ2-5; 8 positions match TRBD2. This CDR3 is built from 16 residues. From germline, CDR1 is MNHNS and CDR2 SASEGT. With 4 bases clipped from V and 1 base from J, the junction kept 8 bases outside the gene matches. The CDR3 spells CASSGAAGAPQETQYF. CDR3 DNA sequence: TGTGCCAGCAGTGGGGCAGCGGGGGCCCCCCAAGAGACCCAGTACTTC.

The chain combines TRBV28 with TRBJ1-2, with D perhaps matching TRBD1 (6 bases). CDR1 MDHEN and CDR2 SYDVKM come from the germline V gene. There are 13 residues in the CDR3. V lost 5 bases and J lost 4, with 11 bases in between. CDR3 region: CASSVQGAYGYTF. The CDR3 DNA reads as TGTGCCAGCAGTGTACAGGGTGCCTATGGCTACACCTTC.

The gene calls are TRBV28 and TRBJ2-7, with D perhaps TRBD1 (6 bases). The V end lost 7 bases, the J end lost 5 bases, and 21 bases lay between the germline ends. Germline V gene sequence: CDR1 MDHEN, CDR2 SYDVKM. The CDR3 is 15 amino acids. CDR3 residues: CASTDRQGLGDEQYF. As DNA, the CDR3 is TGTGCCAGCACCGATCGTCAGGGGCTTGGGGACGAGCAGTACTTC.

Of note for this clone: It is likely a read error, because the conserved phenylalanine at the end of the CDR3 is missing. The limits of the CDR3 on the DNA are not certain, so only TCRdb's listed CDR3 is given. The chain couples TRBV30 to TRBJ1-1. The CDR3 has 13 amino acids, counting both end residues. CDR1 GTSNPN and CDR2 SVGIG come from the germline V gene (reference sequence). The CDR3 reads CALEGFRSTEALV.

The V gene is TRBV7-9, the J gene TRBJ1-4; D is undetermined. This CDR3 is built from 14 residues. The ends were cut back, 5 bases at V and 7 bases at J, with 14 bases in the middle. Germline assignment: CDR1 SEHNR and CDR2 FQNEAQ (reference sequence). DNA of the CDR3: TGTGCCAGCAGCGACTACATTTTGAGTGAAAAACTGTTTTTT. Residues: CASSDYILSEKLFF.

The count of this clone is one. The chain joins TRBV28 to TRBJ2-5; D possibly corresponds to TRBD1 (6 bases). V shed 3 bases and J shed 4 bases, with 9 bases lying between them. The V gene's germline CDR1 is MDHEN and CDR2 SYDVKM. This CDR3 is built from 13 residues. In DNA, the CDR3 is TGTGCCAGCAGTTTCAGGGGAAGAGAGACCCAGTACTTC. This sequence encodes CASSFRGRETQYF.

The V gene is TRBV14, the J gene TRBJ2-1; D call uncertain. The CDR3 totals 13 residues. Germline CDR1 and CDR2: SGHDN and FVKESK. Between the trimmed V and J ends, which lost 4 bases and 0 bases, there was a span of 4 bases. CDR3 bases: TGTGCCAGCAGCCGGAGCTCCTACAATGAGCAGTTCTTC. It yields the protein CASSRSSYNEQFF.